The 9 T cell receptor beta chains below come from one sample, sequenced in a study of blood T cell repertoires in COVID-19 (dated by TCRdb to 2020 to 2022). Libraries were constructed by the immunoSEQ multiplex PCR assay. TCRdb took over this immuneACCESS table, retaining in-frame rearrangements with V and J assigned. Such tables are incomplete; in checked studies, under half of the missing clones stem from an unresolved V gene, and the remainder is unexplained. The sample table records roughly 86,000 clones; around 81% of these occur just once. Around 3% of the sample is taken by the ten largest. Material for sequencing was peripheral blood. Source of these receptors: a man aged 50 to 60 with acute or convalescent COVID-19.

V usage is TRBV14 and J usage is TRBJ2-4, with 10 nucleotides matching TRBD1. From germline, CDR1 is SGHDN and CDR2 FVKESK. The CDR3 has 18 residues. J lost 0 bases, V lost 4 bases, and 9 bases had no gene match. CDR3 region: CASSPGTGDNLAKNIQYF. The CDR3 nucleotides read TGTGCCAGCAGCCCCGGGACAGGGGATAATTTAGCCAAAAACATTCAGTACTTC.

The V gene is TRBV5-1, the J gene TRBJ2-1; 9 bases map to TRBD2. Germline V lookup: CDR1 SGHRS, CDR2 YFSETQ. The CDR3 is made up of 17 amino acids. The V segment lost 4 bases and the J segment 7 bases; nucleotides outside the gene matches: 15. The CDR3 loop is CASSPPGLSGSGNEQFF. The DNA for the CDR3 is TGCGCCAGCAGCCCCCCAGGGCTTAGCGGGAGTGGTAATGAGCAGTTCTTC. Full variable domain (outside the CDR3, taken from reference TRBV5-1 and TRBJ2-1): KAGVTQTPRYLIKTRGQQVTLSCSPISGHRSVSWYQQTPGQGLQFLFEYFSETQRNKGNFPGRFSGRQFSNSRSEMNVSTLELGDSALYLCASSPPGLSGSGNEQFFGPGTRLTVL.

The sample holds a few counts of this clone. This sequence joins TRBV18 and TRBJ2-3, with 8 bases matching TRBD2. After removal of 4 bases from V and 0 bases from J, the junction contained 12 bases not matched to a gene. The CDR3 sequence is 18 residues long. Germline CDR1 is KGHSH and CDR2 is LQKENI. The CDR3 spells CASSLAVAGGLSTDTQYF. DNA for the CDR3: TGTGCCAGCTCACTCGCTGTGGCGGGGGGCCTTAGCACAGATACGCAGTATTTT.

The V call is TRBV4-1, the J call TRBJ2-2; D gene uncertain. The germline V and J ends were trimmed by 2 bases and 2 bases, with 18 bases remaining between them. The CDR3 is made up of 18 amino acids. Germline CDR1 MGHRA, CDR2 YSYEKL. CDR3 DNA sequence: TGCGCCAGCAGCCAACAAATGGCACGCAGGTATAACACCGGGGAGCTGTTTTTT. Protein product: CASSQQMARRYNTGELFF.

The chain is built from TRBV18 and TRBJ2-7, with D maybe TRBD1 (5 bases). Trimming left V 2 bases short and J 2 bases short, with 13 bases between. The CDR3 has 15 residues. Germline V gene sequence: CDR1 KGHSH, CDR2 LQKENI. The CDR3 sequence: CASSPGNRKTYEQYF. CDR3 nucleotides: TGTGCCAGCTCACCAGGCAACAGGAAGACCTACGAGCAGTACTTC.

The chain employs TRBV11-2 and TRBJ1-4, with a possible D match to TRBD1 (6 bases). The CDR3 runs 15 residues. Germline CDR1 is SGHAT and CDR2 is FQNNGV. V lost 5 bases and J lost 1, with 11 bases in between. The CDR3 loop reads CASSLDSLTNEKLFF. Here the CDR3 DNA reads TGTGCCAGCAGCCTGGACAGCCTAACTAATGAAAAACTGTTTTTT.

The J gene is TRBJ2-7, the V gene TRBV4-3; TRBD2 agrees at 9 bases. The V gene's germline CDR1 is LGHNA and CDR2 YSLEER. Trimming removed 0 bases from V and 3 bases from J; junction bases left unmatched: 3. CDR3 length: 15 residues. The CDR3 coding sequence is TGCGCCAGCAGCCAAGATTCTAGCGGGGACTACGAGCAGTACTTC. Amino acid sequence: CASSQDSSGDYEQYF.

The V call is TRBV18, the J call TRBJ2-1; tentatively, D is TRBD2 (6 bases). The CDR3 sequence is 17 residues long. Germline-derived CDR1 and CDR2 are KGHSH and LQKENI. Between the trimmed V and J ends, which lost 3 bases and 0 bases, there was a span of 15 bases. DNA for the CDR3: TGTGCCAGCTCACCCCGTAGCGGAAGAAGCTCCTACAATGAGCAGTTCTTC. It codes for CASSPRSGRSSYNEQFF.

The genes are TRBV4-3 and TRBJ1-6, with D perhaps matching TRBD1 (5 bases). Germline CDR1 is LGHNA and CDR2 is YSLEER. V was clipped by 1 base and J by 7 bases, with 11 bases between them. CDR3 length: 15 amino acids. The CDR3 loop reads CASSQGQLQNSPLHF. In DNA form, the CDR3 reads TGCGCCAGCAGCCAAGGACAGCTTCAAAATTCACCCCTCCACTTT.